Given below is one T cell receptor (beta chain) in context. These data are taken from a study of control samples from healthy donors and cancer patients. Profiled with immunoSEQ multiplex PCR; TCRdb holds only in-frame clones, not every one. There are about 20,000 clones in the sample; roughly 91% occur only once, and about 10% lies in the top ten. CDR3 size: 13 residues. V shed 5 bases, J shed 8 bases, and the junction held 6 bases outside the gene matches. Germline CDR1 and CDR2: MNHEY and SMNVEV (reference sequence). The origin of this receptor is a woman aged 55-75 years with head and neck cancer. Sequencing was carried out using PBMCs. The rearrangement uses TRBV27 and TRBJ1-2, with 9 bases identical to TRBD1. CDR3 sequence (DNA): TGTGCCAGCAGTGTACAGGGGGCGAAGGGCTACACCTTC. It translates to CASSVQGAKGYTF.